This TCR beta chain was captured by sequencing in a study of naive and memory T cell subsets. Ligated cDNA underwent four rounds of PCR with nested alpha and beta constant region primers and SP2. Reverse transcription of blood and skin TCR RNA was primed at alpha and beta constant regions. TCRdb independently ran MiXCR on the UMI-ligation and nested PCR reads; one entry per CDR3 protein. Among some 14,000 distinct CDR3 sequences listed, roughly 5% were seen once. This clonotype was seen a handful of times. Germline V lookup: CDR1 LGHNT, CDR2 FRNRAP. After removal of 4 bases from V and 5 bases from J, the junction contained 8 bases not matched to a gene. The CDR3 is made up of 15 amino acids. Treatment denoted: skin biopsy from PPD injection site in Mantoux-positive individual. An oligonucleotide containing a UMI was ligated to the 3' end of TCR cDNA. Biopsied sites were PPD injections in people with a positive Mantoux test.

The source was skin, collected from a tuberculin skin test site. The rearrangement joins TRBV12-5 to TRBJ1-1, with TRBD1 identical over 9 bases. The TCR was taken from an adult in good health. The DNA for the CDR3 is TGTGCTAGTGGTTCCTTACAGGGGGCGAGGACTGAAGCTTTCTTT. It codes for CASGSLQGARTEAFF.